A single sample gave rise to the 17 T cell receptor beta chains below, sequenced in a study of cytomegalovirus exposure and HLA in healthy donors. PCR involved 60 Vbeta and 13 Jbeta primers. Only in-frame clones appear in the TCRdb table, and some are missing; sequencing was by immunoSEQ multiplex PCR. The data hold roughly 100,000 clones, with around 79% observed a single time. Sequences were obtained from PBMCs. The receptors originated from a man aged 45-65 years in good health and CMV-seropositive.

J is TRBJ2-7 and V is TRBV6-4, with 8 nucleotides matching TRBD2. The V gene end was trimmed by 6 bases and the J gene end by 0 bases; junction bases not matched to a gene: 19. CDR1 is MRHNA and CDR2 is SNTAGT in the germline V gene. The CDR3 covers 19 residues. The CDR3 here is CASSAPPKLADKLSYEQYF. CDR3 sequence (DNA): TGTGCCAGCAGCGCGCCCCCAAAACTAGCGGATAAACTCTCCTACGAGCAGTACTTC.

The genes are TRBV9 and TRBJ2-1; 12 nucleotides align to TRBD2. V shed 2 bases and J 0 bases; nucleotides not matched to a gene: 0. CDR3 size: 16 residues. In germline, CDR1 is SGDLS, CDR2 YYNGEE. CDR3 in DNA: TGTGCCAGCAGCGTGACTAGCGGGAGCTCCTACAATGAGCAGTTCTTC. Translating gives CASSVTSGSSYNEQFF.

This clone came up a few times. The chain couples TRBV13 to TRBJ1-1; D is undetermined. Germline V gives CDR1 PRHDT, CDR2 FYEKMQ (reference sequence). Trimming took off 5 bases at V and 4 bases at J, with 14 bases between the two ends. The CDR3 runs 14 residues. The CDR3 reads CASSPGLAGTEAFF. CDR3 nucleotide sequence: TGTGCCAGCAGCCCCGGCTTGGCGGGCACTGAAGCTTTCTTT.

This chain connects TRBV7-6 to TRBJ2-1, with 9 bases that match TRBD2. Germline V lookup: CDR1 SGHVS, CDR2 FNYEAQ. The CDR3 totals 16 residues. Trimming removed 5 bases from V and 10 bases from J; junction bases left unmatched: 15. CDR3 sequence (DNA): TGTGCCAGCAGCCCCGTCCTAGCGGGACCCTCCCTAGAGCAGTTCTTC. This codes for CASSPVLAGPSLEQFF.

V gene TRBV11-3 combines with J gene TRBJ2-3; 7 bases agree with TRBD2. From germline, CDR1 is SGHNT and CDR2 YENEEA. The V gene end was trimmed by 4 bases and the J gene end by 4 bases; junction bases not matched to a gene: 5. The length of the CDR3 is 14 residues. CDR3 loop: CASSWTSLSDTQYF. The CDR3, as DNA: TGTGCCAGCAGCTGGACTAGTTTGTCAGATACGCAGTATTTT. The whole variable domain, filled in from reference TRBV11-3 and TRBJ2-3, reads EAGVVQSPRYKIIEKKQPVAFWCNPISGHNTLYWYLQNLGQGPELLIRYENEEAVDDSQLPKDRFSAERLKGVDSTLKIQPAELGDSAVYLCASSWTSLSDTQYFGPGTRLTVL.

The chain employs TRBV19 and TRBJ2-7, with 7 nucleotides matching TRBD1. Germline-derived CDR1 and CDR2 are LNHDA and SQIVND (reference sequence). The junction had 10 bases not matched to a gene; V was cut back by 6 bases and J by 2 bases. The CDR3 is made up of 15 amino acids. CDR3 sequence reads: CASSLQGYRTYEQYF. The DNA of the CDR3 is TGTGCCAGTAGCCTACAGGGGTATAGGACCTACGAGCAGTACTTC.

With respect to this clone: Its ends do not fully match the called genes, so a read error is possible. The V call is TRBV7-9, the J call TRBJ2-5; 8 bases line up with TRBD2. The CDR3 is made up of 15 amino acids. Germline V gives CDR1 SEHNR, CDR2 FQNEAQ (reference sequence). The chain's CDR3 is CSSSLRSGSGETQYF. The CDR3, as DNA: TGTTCCAGCAGCTTAAGAAGCGGGAGCGGTGAGACCCAGTACTTC.

Comments on this clone: Mismatch with germline at one junction end may stem from a read error. The chain has TRBV7-8 and TRBJ2-2; a possible D gene is TRBD2 (6 bases). The CDR3 covers 16 residues. CDR1 is SGHVS, CDR2 FQNEAQ, per germline. DNA of the CDR3: TGTGCCGGCAGCCGCAGGGAGGCAGGGAACACCGGGGAGCTGTTTTTT. This codes for CAGSRREAGNTGELFF.

CDR3 DNA sequence: TGTGCCAGCAGCCCGGGGGCCCTAGCGGGAGTGAAAGATGAGCAGTTCTTC. Protein: CASSPGALAGVKDEQFF. The genes are TRBV5-5 and TRBJ2-1; 10 bases align to TRBD2. The length of the CDR3 is 17 residues. Germline CDR1 and CDR2: SGHKS and YYEKEE (reference sequence). V trimming: 4 bases; J trimming: 8 bases; junction bases outside the gene matches: 15.

The chain carries TRBV6-5 and TRBJ1-1; tentatively, D is TRBD1 (5 bases). This CDR3 is built from 14 residues. Germline V lookup: CDR1 MNHEY, CDR2 SVGAGI. V lost 0 bases and J lost 7, with 12 bases in between. Written as DNA, the CDR3 is TGTGCCAGCAGTTACTCAGGGGTAGGGTATGAAGCTTTCTTT. It specifies CASSYSGVGYEAFF.

This clone occurred a few times. This rearrangement joins TRBV10-3 to TRBJ1-2; TRBD1 agrees at 10 bases. CDR1 and CDR2 from the germline V gene are ENHRY and SYGVKD. V trimming: 7 bases; J trimming: 8 bases; junction bases outside the gene matches: 7. The CDR3 has 13 residues. CDR3 loop: CAITPGQGFGYTF. For the CDR3, the DNA is TGTGCCATCACCCCGGGACAGGGGTTCGGCTACACCTTC.

The genes are TRBV5-1 and TRBJ2-7, with 16 positions matching TRBD2. V lost 3 bases, J lost 2 bases, and 2 bases stayed unmatched. The CDR3 has 16 amino acids. CDR1 and CDR2 (germline): SGHRS, YFSETQ. The CDR3 protein is CASSSGTSGRAYEQYF. The DNA of the CDR3 is TGCGCCAGCAGCTCCGGGACTAGCGGGAGGGCCTACGAGCAGTACTTC.

The V call is TRBV14, the J call TRBJ2-5; 12 bases fit TRBD2. Germline CDR1 and CDR2: SGHDN and FVKESK. Trimming at V came to 5 bases and at J to 13 bases, leaving 8 bases not matched to a gene. The CDR3 runs 13 residues. The CDR3 region has the DNA TGTGCCAGCAGCAACGGTGGACTAGCGGGATTGTACTTC. The encoded protein is CASSNGGLAGLYF.

CDR3 protein: CASSEYRGGYNEQFF. The DNA for the CDR3 is TGCGCCAGCAGTGAGTACAGGGGCGGTTACAATGAGCAGTTCTTC. The chain is built from TRBV10-2 and TRBJ2-1; the match to TRBD1 covers 7 bases. This CDR3 has 15 residues. Germline V gives CDR1 WSHSY, CDR2 SAAADI. With V trimmed by 1 base and J by 4 bases, 4 bases remained unmatched.

V is TRBV7-8 and J is TRBJ2-5; 9 bases are a match to TRBD1. V gave up 5 bases and J gave up 4 bases; unmatched junction bases: 5. The CDR3 has 14 amino acids. Germline V gene lookup returns CDR1 SGHVS and CDR2 FQNEAQ. The CDR3 region is CASSPTGGRETQYF. The CDR3 DNA sequence: TGTGCCAGCAGCCCGACAGGGGGGAGAGAGACCCAGTACTTC.

This clone appeared a single time. This chain joins TRBV27 and TRBJ2-1, with TRBD1 matching over 7 bases. Germline V gives CDR1 MNHEY, CDR2 SMNVEV (reference sequence). This CDR3 region has 13 residues. V dropped 5 bases and J dropped 10; count of bases not matched to a gene: 8. The CDR3 DNA reads as TGTGCCAGCAGTACCTACAGGGGCGGGGAGCAGTTCTTC. Translation: CASSTYRGGEQFF.

This clone was seen a single time. The gene calls are TRBV2 and TRBJ1-5, with 9 positions matching TRBD1. This CDR3 is 17 amino acids long. Germline loops: CDR1 SNHLY, CDR2 FYNNEI. V gave up 2 bases and J gave up 3 bases; unmatched junction bases: 8. Here the CDR3 reads CASSEHKGQGFNQPQHF. The CDR3 nucleotides read TGTGCCAGCAGTGAACATAAGGGACAGGGCTTCAATCAGCCCCAGCATTTT. The variable domain in full, with the rest retrieved from reference TRBV2 and TRBJ1-5, is EPEVTQTPSHQVTQMGQEVILRCVPISNHLYFYWYRQILGQKVEFLVSFYNNEISEKSEIFDDQFSVERPDGSNFTLKIRSTKLEDSAMYFCASSEHKGQGFNQPQHFGDGTRLSIL.